These 14 T cell receptor beta chains were sequenced from one sample in a study of OX40 agonist ivuxolimab in advanced cancers. The assay was immunoSEQ multiplex PCR, and TCRdb's table has in-frame clones only and misses some. The sample has over 45,000 clones, around 89% seen once. The sequencing here drew on CD4+ or CD8+ T cells sorted from blood, taken in a trial of the OX40 agonist ivuxolimab. Receptors originate from an adult with an advanced solid tumor such as melanoma, head and neck, liver or kidney cancer.

The chain links TRBV5-6 to TRBJ2-4; 14 bases align to TRBD2. The CDR3 runs to 16 residues. CDR1 SGHDT and CDR2 YYEEEE come from the germline V gene. J gave up 7 bases and V 2 bases, and 5 bases lay outside the gene matches. DNA for the CDR3: TGTGCCAGCAGCTTTCGACTAGCGGGGGGGCCGAACATTCAGTACTTC. Its protein is CASSFRLAGGPNIQYF. Full variable domain (missing parts from reference TRBV5-6 and TRBJ2-4): DAGVTQSPTHLIKTRGQQVTLRCSPKSGHDTVSWYQQALGQGPQFIFQYYEEEERQRGNFPDRFSGHQFPNYSSELNVNALLLGDSALYLCASSFRLAGGPNIQYFGAGTRLSVL.

The J gene is TRBJ1-1, the V gene TRBV4-1; D is possibly TRBD1 (6 bases). The CDR3 length is 14 residues. Trimming pared 5 bases from V and 0 bases from J, leaving 10 bases between. Looked up from germline, CDR1 is MGHRA and CDR2 is YSYEKL. The CDR3 nucleotides read TGCGCCAGCAGCTACAGGGCCATGAACACTGAAGCTTTCTTT. Translation: CASSYRAMNTEAFF.

The CDR3 reads CASSLSGISYEQYF. CDR3 sequence (DNA): TGTGCCAGCAGTTTATCAGGGATCTCCTACGAGCAGTACTTC. This chain uses TRBV27 with TRBJ2-7; D is unresolved. Trimming cost V 0 bases and J 0 bases, with 6 bases left between them. This CDR3 contains 14 residues. Germline CDR1 MNHEY, CDR2 SMNVEV (reference sequence).

This sequence joins TRBV5-1 and TRBJ1-1; D unresolved. Germline V gene sequence: CDR1 SGHRS, CDR2 YFSETQ. V lost 0 bases and J 2 bases, leaving 8 bases between the germline ends. This CDR3 spans 14 amino acids. Here the CDR3 reads CASSLAGANTEAFF. Written as DNA, the CDR3 is TGCGCCAGCAGCTTGGCCGGTGCTAACACTGAAGCTTTCTTT.

J is TRBJ2-7 and V is TRBV19, with D possibly being TRBD2 (5 bases). The CDR3 is made up of 15 amino acids. The ends were cut back, 5 bases at V and 6 bases at J, with 20 bases in the middle. Germline CDR1 and CDR2: LNHDA and SQIVND (reference sequence). The CDR3 protein is CASSPPVASSGEQYF. The CDR3 DNA is TGTGCCAGTAGTCCTCCCGTTGCTAGCTCAGGCGAGCAGTACTTC. Full variable domain (outside the CDR3, taken from reference TRBV19 and TRBJ2-7): DGGITQSPKYLFRKEGQNVTLSCEQNLNHDAMYWYRQDPGQGLRLIYYSQIVNDFQKGDIAEGYSVSREKKESFPLTVTSAQKNPTAFYLCASSPPVASSGEQYFGPGTRLTVT.

This chain links TRBV28 with TRBJ2-4, with D possibly TRBD1 on 6 matching bases. With 6 bases removed from V and 0 bases from J, the gap between germline ends came to 15 bases. The CDR3 spans 16 residues. Germline V CDR1 and CDR2: MDHEN, SYDVKM. The CDR3 DNA follows: TGTGCCAGCAGAACAGGACAGCGATTAGCCAAAAACATTCAGTACTTC. Translating gives CASRTGQRLAKNIQYF.

V and J are TRBV29-1 and TRBJ1-1, with D hard to call. The V end lost 7 bases, the J end lost 6 bases, and 18 bases lay between the germline ends. The CDR3 covers 13 residues. CDR1 and CDR2 from the germline V gene are SQVTM and ANQGSEA. The CDR3 loop reads CSAGGGQRPEAFF. CDR3 DNA: TGCAGCGCCGGAGGAGGGCAAAGACCTGAAGCTTTCTTT.

This clone occurred once. The chain has TRBV7-2 and TRBJ2-7; 9 bases are shared with TRBD1. Trimming cost V 2 bases and J 2 bases; bases outside gene matches: 13. Germline CDR1 is SGHTA and CDR2 is FQGNSA. The CDR3 spans 18 residues. In nucleotides, the CDR3 is TGTGCCAGCAGCTTATTGGGACAGGGATACCCCCAGCCCTACGAGCAGTACTTC. This codes for CASSLLGQGYPQPYEQYF.

V gene TRBV19 combines with J gene TRBJ2-7, with D unclear. CDR1 is LNHDA, CDR2 SQIVND, per germline (reference sequence). V lost 3 bases and J lost 1, with 13 bases in between. The CDR3 is 15 amino acids. In nucleotides, the CDR3 is TGTGCCAGTAGTATGGGCCAGGAGCCTTCCTACGAGCAGTACTTC. Protein sequence: CASSMGQEPSYEQYF.

This chain uses TRBV19 with TRBJ1-1; possibly TRBD1 for D (5 bases). The CDR3 consists of 15 residues. The V gene lost 3 bases and the J gene lost 8 bases, with 19 bases spanning the gap. The germline gives CDR1 LNHDA, CDR2 SQIVND (reference sequence). The CDR3 sequence: CASSINWDGFNEAFF. The CDR3 DNA reads TGTGCCAGTAGTATTAATTGGGACGGCTTTAACGAAGCTTTCTTT.

The chain combines TRBV6-1 with TRBJ2-7, with 9 bases fitting TRBD2. The CDR3 length is 11 residues. V gave up 6 bases and J gave up 11 bases; unmatched junction bases: 5. Germline CDR1 MNHNS, CDR2 SASEGT. The CDR3: CASSRGGGEYF. The CDR3, as DNA: TGTGCCAGCAGCCGCGGGGGGGGTGAGTACTTC.

The CDR3 loop is CASNEGTGGTGELFF. The CDR3 DNA reads TGTGCCAGCAACGAAGGGACAGGGGGCACCGGGGAGCTGTTTTTT. This rearrangement joins TRBV7-9 to TRBJ2-2, with 11 bases lining up with TRBD1. The CDR3 totals 15 residues. Germline trimming cut 7 bases from V and 4 bases from J; bases unmatched to any gene: 5. The V gene's germline CDR1 is SEHNR and CDR2 FQNEAQ (reference sequence).

The genes are TRBV7-9 and TRBJ2-1, with 8 bases fitting TRBD2. Per the germline V gene, CDR1 is SEHNR and CDR2 is FQNEAQ (reference sequence). With 4 bases clipped from V and 3 bases from J, the junction kept 8 bases outside the gene matches. CDR3 length: 16 residues. The CDR3 DNA is TGTGCCAGCAGCTCCCACCACGGGGGGGTCTACAATGAGCAGTTCTTC. Translation gives CASSSHHGGVYNEQFF.

V usage is TRBV27 and J usage is TRBJ1-1; D not resolved. This CDR3 contains 13 residues. Germline V gene data show CDR1 as MNHEY and CDR2 as SMNVEV (reference sequence). V lost 5 bases, J lost 1 base, and 8 bases lay in between. The CDR3 spells CASSGVTNTEAFF. The CDR3 DNA reads as TGTGCCAGCAGTGGGGTCACGAACACTGAAGCTTTCTTT.